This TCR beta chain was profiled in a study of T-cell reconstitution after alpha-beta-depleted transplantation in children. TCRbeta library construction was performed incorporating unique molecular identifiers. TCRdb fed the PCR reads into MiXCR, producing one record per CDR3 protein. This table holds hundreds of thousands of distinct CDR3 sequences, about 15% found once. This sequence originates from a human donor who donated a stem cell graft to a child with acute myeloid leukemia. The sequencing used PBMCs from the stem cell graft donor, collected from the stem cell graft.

The CDR3 DNA is TGTGCCTGGAGCGTGAGTGAGAAGACAGGGGGTTTTTATGGCTACACCTTC. Protein: CAWSVSEKTGGFYGYTF. The chain combines TRBV30 with TRBJ1-2; 9 bases map to TRBD1. J was trimmed by 5 bases and V by 3 bases; bases with no gene match: 16. Germline assignment: CDR1 GTSNPN and CDR2 SVGIG (reference sequence). CDR3 length: 17 amino acids.